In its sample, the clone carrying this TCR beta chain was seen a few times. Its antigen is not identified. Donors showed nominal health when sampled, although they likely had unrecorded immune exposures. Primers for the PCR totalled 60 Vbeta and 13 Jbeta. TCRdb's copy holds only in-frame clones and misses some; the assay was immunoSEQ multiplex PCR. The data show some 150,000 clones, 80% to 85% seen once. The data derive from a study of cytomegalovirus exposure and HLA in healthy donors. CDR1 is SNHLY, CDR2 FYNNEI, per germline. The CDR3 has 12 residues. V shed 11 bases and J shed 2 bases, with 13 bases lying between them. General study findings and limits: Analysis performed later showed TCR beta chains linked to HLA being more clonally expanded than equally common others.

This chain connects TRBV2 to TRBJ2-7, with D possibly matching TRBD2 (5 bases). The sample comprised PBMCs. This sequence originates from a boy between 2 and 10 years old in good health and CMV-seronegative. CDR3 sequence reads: CALEPSPYEQYF. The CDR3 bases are TGTGCCTTAGAGCCTAGCCCCTACGAGCAGTACTTC. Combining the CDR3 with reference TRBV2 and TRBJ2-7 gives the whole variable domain EPEVTQTPSHQVTQMGQEVILRCVPISNHLYFYWYRQILGQKVEFLVSFYNNEISEKSEIFDDQFSVERPDGSNFTLKIRSTKLEDSAMYFCALEPSPYEQYFGPGTRLTVT.